These T cell receptor beta chains were read from a single sample in a study of blood T cell repertoires in COVID-19. Assay used: immunoSEQ multiplex PCR; TCRdb lists only in-frame clones, some missing. The sample holds tens of thousands of clones, roughly 85% seen once. Sequencing was done on a sample of peripheral blood. These TCRs come from a middle-aged man with acute or convalescent COVID-19. Each CDR3 is given with its conserved first and last residue. The D gene is left open where the match is weak. A clone size is listed for some rows: how often the clone was seen (once, few, many), or a class if it is expanded.

CDR3 length: 16; J gene: TRBJ1-6; V gene: TRBV25-1; D gene: NA; clone size: NA; CDR3 DNA: TGTGCCAGCAGTGAATACGGGGGGCAAGTGGATTCACCCCTCCACTTT; CDR3 protein: CASSEYGGQVDSPLHF
CDR3 length: 15; J gene: TRBJ2-4; V gene: TRBV5-6; D gene: NA; clone size: NA; CDR3 DNA: TGTGCCACCCTAACAGGGAGTTTGGCCAAAAACATTCAGTACTTC; CDR3 protein: CATLTGSLAKNIQYF
CDR3 length: 12; J gene: TRBJ2-7; V gene: TRBV19; D gene: TRBD1; clone size: NA; CDR3 DNA: TGTGCCAGTAGTAGCCGGGACAGGTGGCAGTACTTC; CDR3 protein: CASSSRDRWQYF
CDR3 length: 14; J gene: TRBJ1-2; V gene: TRBV10-1; D gene: NA; clone size: NA; CDR3 DNA: TGCGCCAGCAGTGCCGACACAGGGAGCTATGGCTACACCTTC; CDR3 protein: CASSADTGSYGYTF
CDR3 length: 14; J gene: TRBJ2-3; V gene: TRBV2; D gene: NA; clone size: NA; CDR3 DNA: TGTGCCAGCAGTCCTCAGGGGATAGAGGATACGCAGTATTTT; CDR3 protein: CASSPQGIEDTQYF
CDR3 length: 14; J gene: TRBJ2-2; V gene: TRBV2; D gene: TRBD1; clone size: NA; CDR3 DNA: TGTGCCAGCAGTACTATGAGGGACAGCGGGGAGCTGTTTTTT; CDR3 protein: CASSTMRDSGELFF
CDR3 length: 16; J gene: TRBJ2-5; V gene: TRBV7-6; D gene: NA; clone size: few; CDR3 DNA: TGTGCCAGCAGCTTTATAAGAGGGGCAGGGAGGGAGACCCAGTACTTC; CDR3 protein: CASSFIRGAGRETQYF
CDR3 length: 14; J gene: TRBJ1-1; V gene: TRBV29-1; D gene: TRBD1; clone size: NA; CDR3 DNA: TGCAGCGTTGCTTGGGGGACAGTGAACACTGAAGCTTTCTTT; CDR3 protein: CSVAWGTVNTEAFF
CDR3 length: 12; J gene: TRBJ2-5; V gene: TRBV12-3/TRBV12-4; D gene: TRBD1; clone size: NA; CDR3 DNA: TGTGCCAGCAGTCTCGGACAGGGGACCCAGTACTTC; CDR3 protein: CASSLGQGTQYF
CDR3 length: 15; J gene: TRBJ2-5; V gene: TRBV7-3; D gene: NA; clone size: once; CDR3 DNA: TGTGCCAGCAGCTTAACATTAGGAGCCCAAGAGACCCAGTACTTC; CDR3 protein: CASSLTLGAQETQYF
CDR3 length: 15; J gene: TRBJ1-1; V gene: TRBV7-9; D gene: NA; clone size: NA; CDR3 DNA: TGTGCCAGCAGCTTAATAACCTTCGGGGACACTGAAGCTTTCTTT; CDR3 protein: CASSLITFGDTEAFF
CDR3 length: 16; J gene: TRBJ2-1; V gene: TRBV3-1/TRBV3-2; D gene: TRBD2; clone size: NA; CDR3 DNA: TGTGCCAGTCAATTAACCAGCGGGAGGCCCTACAATGAGCAGTTCTTC; CDR3 protein: CASQLTSGRPYNEQFF
CDR3 length: 14; J gene: TRBJ2-1; V gene: TRBV6-1; D gene: NA; clone size: NA; CDR3 DNA: TGTGCCAGCAGTGAGCTGGGAGTCAACAATGAGCAGTTCTTC; CDR3 protein: CASSELGVNNEQFF
CDR3 length: 12; J gene: TRBJ2-2; V gene: TRBV28; D gene: NA; clone size: NA; CDR3 DNA: TGTGCCAGCAGACCGAGCACCGGGGAGCTGTTTTTT; CDR3 protein: CASRPSTGELFF
CDR3 length: 13; J gene: TRBJ2-7; V gene: TRBV19; D gene: TRBD2; clone size: NA; CDR3 DNA: TGTGCCAGTAGTATAGGGGAGGGCTACGAGCAGTACTTC; CDR3 protein: CASSIGEGYEQYF
CDR3 length: 13; J gene: TRBJ2-7; V gene: TRBV18; D gene: NA; clone size: NA; CDR3 DNA: TGTGCCAGCTCACTTGGACAGAATTACGAGCAGTACTTC; CDR3 protein: CASSLGQNYEQYF
CDR3 length: 15; J gene: TRBJ1-1; V gene: TRBV11-2; D gene: TRBD1; clone size: NA; CDR3 DNA: TGTGCCAGCAGCCCCCCCTCGACAGGGGGCACTGAAGCTTTCTTT; CDR3 protein: CASSPPSTGGTEAFF
CDR3 length: 15; J gene: TRBJ1-3; V gene: TRBV27; D gene: TRBD1; clone size: NA; CDR3 DNA: TGTGCCAGCAGTTTAGACAGGGCCGTGAGAAACACCATATATTTT; CDR3 protein: CASSLDRAVRNTIYF
CDR3 length: 17; J gene: TRBJ2-1; V gene: TRBV28; D gene: TRBD2; clone size: NA; CDR3 DNA: TGTGCCAGCAGTTTAATTGGGGGTAGCGGGGAGCTGAATGAGCAGTTCTTC; CDR3 protein: CASSLIGGSGELNEQFF
CDR3 length: 17; J gene: TRBJ2-1; V gene: TRBV3-1/TRBV3-2; D gene: TRBD1; clone size: medium-sized; CDR3 DNA: TGTGCCAGCAGCCAATGGATGAGGGGACAGACCTACAATGAGCAGTTCTTC; CDR3 protein: CASSQWMRGQTYNEQFF
CDR3 length: 16; J gene: TRBJ1-3; V gene: TRBV24-1; D gene: TRBD1; clone size: NA; CDR3 DNA: TGTGCCACCAGTGAACCCGACAGGGGAGGTGGAAACACCATATATTTT; CDR3 protein: CATSEPDRGGGNTIYF
CDR3 length: 14; J gene: TRBJ2-3; V gene: TRBV10-2; D gene: NA; clone size: once; CDR3 DNA: TGCGCCAGCAAAGAGGGTGGGAGGCCGGATACGCAGTATTTT; CDR3 protein: CASKEGGRPDTQYF
CDR3 length: 15; J gene: TRBJ1-5; V gene: TRBV4-2; D gene: TRBD1; clone size: NA; CDR3 DNA: TGTGCCAGCAGCTCGGGACAGTTTAGCAATCAGCCCCAGCATTTT; CDR3 protein: CASSSGQFSNQPQHF
CDR3 length: 12; J gene: TRBJ2-7; V gene: TRBV29-1; D gene: NA; clone size: NA; CDR3 DNA: TGCAGCGTTAGTACAGGGGGGGGCGAGCAGTACTTC; CDR3 protein: CSVSTGGGEQYF
CDR3 length: 15; J gene: TRBJ1-2; V gene: TRBV27; D gene: NA; clone size: NA; CDR3 DNA: TGTGCCAGCAGTTTATCGGGGGGAAAAAACTATGGCTACACCTTC; CDR3 protein: CASSLSGGKNYGYTF
CDR3 length: 13; J gene: TRBJ1-2; V gene: TRBV7-9; D gene: NA; clone size: NA; CDR3 DNA: TGTGCCAGCAGCTCGCCGACACCTTATGGCTACACCTTC; CDR3 protein: CASSSPTPYGYTF
CDR3 length: 15; J gene: TRBJ2-1; V gene: TRBV4-2; D gene: TRBD2; clone size: NA; CDR3 DNA: TGTGCCAGCAGCCATGAACCGGGACTAGTCGATGAGCAGTTCTTC; CDR3 protein: CASSHEPGLVDEQFF
CDR3 length: 13; J gene: TRBJ2-5; V gene: TRBV10-3; D gene: NA; clone size: NA; CDR3 DNA: TGTGCCATCAGTGTACGGGACACAGAGACCCAGTACTTC; CDR3 protein: CAISVRDTETQYF
CDR3 length: 12; J gene: TRBJ2-7; V gene: TRBV5-5; D gene: NA; clone size: NA; CDR3 DNA: TGTGCCAGCAGCTTAGAGGGATTCGAGCAGTACTTC; CDR3 protein: CASSLEGFEQYF
CDR3 length: 14; J gene: TRBJ1-1; V gene: TRBV7-9; D gene: NA; clone size: NA; CDR3 DNA: TGTGCCAGCAGCTTAGTAGGGGGGGTTACTGAAGCTTTCTTT; CDR3 protein: CASSLVGGVTEAFF
CDR3 length: 15; J gene: TRBJ2-2; V gene: TRBV11-3; D gene: NA; clone size: NA; CDR3 DNA: TGTGCCAGCAGCCTCGAGGGCAGGGGCACCGGGGAGCTGTTTTTT; CDR3 protein: CASSLEGRGTGELFF
CDR3 length: 16; J gene: TRBJ2-3; V gene: TRBV27; D gene: TRBD2; clone size: NA; CDR3 DNA: TGTGCCAGCAGTTCCACTAGCGGAGGATCCCCAGATACGCAGTATTTT; CDR3 protein: CASSSTSGGSPDTQYF
CDR3 length: 16; J gene: TRBJ2-4; V gene: TRBV21-1; D gene: NA; clone size: few; CDR3 DNA: TGTGCCAGCAGCAAAGGAGACGGGAGAGCCGAAAACATTCAGTACTTC; CDR3 protein: CASSKGDGRAENIQYF
CDR3 length: 16; J gene: TRBJ2-2; V gene: TRBV10-1; D gene: TRBD2; clone size: few; CDR3 DNA: TGCGCCAGCACCCCTTCTAGCGGGCCTAACACCGGGGAGCTGTTTTTT; CDR3 protein: CASTPSSGPNTGELFF
CDR3 length: 14; J gene: TRBJ1-4; V gene: TRBV4-2; D gene: NA; clone size: NA; CDR3 DNA: TGTGCCAGCAGCCGGGCCGGAGGGGATGAAAAACTGTTTTTT; CDR3 protein: CASSRAGGDEKLFF
CDR3 length: 17; J gene: TRBJ2-2; V gene: TRBV5-8; D gene: TRBD2; clone size: NA; CDR3 DNA: TGTGCCAGCTACGGGACTAGCGGGGGTTGGCACACCGGGGAGCTGTTTTTT; CDR3 protein: CASYGTSGGWHTGELFF
CDR3 length: 11; J gene: TRBJ2-7; V gene: TRBV20-1; D gene: NA; clone size: few; CDR3 DNA: TGCAGTGCAAAACAGGTTCCCGAGCAGTACTTC; CDR3 protein: CSAKQVPEQYF
CDR3 length: 15; J gene: TRBJ2-1; V gene: TRBV24-1; D gene: NA; clone size: NA; CDR3 DNA: TGTGCCACCAGTGATTTGGCGGCAGGAGGTAGTGAGCAGTTCTTC; CDR3 protein: CATSDLAAGGSEQFF
CDR3 length: 15; J gene: TRBJ2-5; V gene: TRBV9; D gene: TRBD2; clone size: NA; CDR3 DNA: TGTGCCAGCAGCGAAAGACTAGCGGGAGAGGGGACCCAGTACTTC; CDR3 protein: CASSERLAGEGTQYF
CDR3 length: 15; J gene: TRBJ2-7; V gene: TRBV3-1/TRBV3-2; D gene: TRBD1; clone size: few; CDR3 DNA: TGTGCCAGCAGCCAAGTGGGACAGGGGTCCCACGAGCAGTACTTC; CDR3 protein: CASSQVGQGSHEQYF
CDR3 length: 16; J gene: TRBJ1-2; V gene: TRBV10-3; D gene: TRBD1; clone size: NA; CDR3 DNA: TGTGCCATCAGTGACGCGCAGGGGGCGGGGAACTATGGCTACACCTTC; CDR3 protein: CAISDAQGAGNYGYTF
CDR3 length: 20; J gene: TRBJ2-3; V gene: TRBV14; D gene: TRBD2; clone size: few; CDR3 DNA: TGTGCCAGCAGCCCGCTAGCGGGGGGGCCAGAGTTTGGGAACACAGATACGCAGTATTTT; CDR3 protein: CASSPLAGGPEFGNTDTQYF
CDR3 length: 18; J gene: TRBJ2-6; V gene: TRBV30; D gene: NA; clone size: few; CDR3 DNA: TGTGCCTGGAGTGTTGCAGGGGTAACTTTCGCGGCGGCCAACGTCCTGACTTTC; CDR3 protein: CAWSVAGVTFAAANVLTF
CDR3 length: 13; J gene: TRBJ1-2; V gene: TRBV3-1/TRBV3-2; D gene: NA; clone size: NA; CDR3 DNA: TGTGCCAGCTCCATAGAGGGCGGTTATGGCTACACCTTC; CDR3 protein: CASSIEGGYGYTF
CDR3 length: 15; J gene: TRBJ1-5; V gene: TRBV27; D gene: TRBD1; clone size: NA; CDR3 DNA: TGTGCCAGCAGTTTATCCGGGACAGGGGGTCAGCCCCAGCATTTT; CDR3 protein: CASSLSGTGGQPQHF
CDR3 length: 15; J gene: TRBJ1-2; V gene: TRBV6-5; D gene: TRBD1; clone size: NA; CDR3 DNA: TGTGCCAGCCTTATACGACAGGGTCTAGACTATGGCTACACCTTC; CDR3 protein: CASLIRQGLDYGYTF
CDR3 length: 14; J gene: TRBJ2-1; V gene: TRBV7-2; D gene: NA; clone size: NA; CDR3 DNA: TGTGCCAGCAGCTTAGGCGGGAATCTAAATGAGCAGTTCTTC; CDR3 protein: CASSLGGNLNEQFF
CDR3 length: 14; J gene: TRBJ1-6; V gene: TRBV30; D gene: NA; clone size: NA; CDR3 DNA: TGTGCCTGGAGCAGGGCCGTAGGAAATTCACCCCTCCACTTT; CDR3 protein: CAWSRAVGNSPLHF
CDR3 length: 21; J gene: TRBJ1-1; V gene: TRBV5-1; D gene: NA; clone size: once; CDR3 DNA: TGCGCCAGCAGCTTGGCCGACACGGTTACGTACTTAATACAGATGAACACTGAAGCTTTCTTT; CDR3 protein: CASSLADTVTYLIQMNTEAFF
CDR3 length: 16; J gene: TRBJ2-1; V gene: TRBV7-6; D gene: TRBD1; clone size: NA; CDR3 DNA: TGTGCCAGCAGCTCCAGAAGAGACAGGGGGAACAATGAGCAGTTCTTC; CDR3 protein: CASSSRRDRGNNEQFF
CDR3 length: 14; J gene: TRBJ1-1; V gene: TRBV19; D gene: TRBD1; clone size: NA; CDR3 DNA: TGTGCCAGTACCCGGACAGGTCGATACACTGAAGCTTTCTTT; CDR3 protein: CASTRTGRYTEAFF
CDR3 length: 15; J gene: TRBJ2-5; V gene: TRBV24-1; D gene: TRBD2; clone size: NA; CDR3 DNA: TGTGCCACCAGTGAACCGGGACTAGCAGGCGAGACCCAGTACTTC; CDR3 protein: CATSEPGLAGETQYF
CDR3 length: 15; J gene: TRBJ2-6; V gene: TRBV19; D gene: NA; clone size: NA; CDR3 DNA: TGTGCCAGTAGTATTGGGAGCTCTGGGGCCAACGTCCTGACTTTC; CDR3 protein: CASSIGSSGANVLTF
CDR3 length: 18; J gene: TRBJ2-6; V gene: TRBV7-3; D gene: NA; clone size: few; CDR3 DNA: TGTGCCAGCAGCTTACGGCCGCCGGGATACTCTGGGGCCAACGTCCTGACTTTC; CDR3 protein: CASSLRPPGYSGANVLTF
CDR3 length: 14; J gene: TRBJ2-7; V gene: TRBV5-4; D gene: NA; clone size: NA; CDR3 DNA: TGTGCCAGCAGCCTGGGAGTGGTCCCCTACGAGCAGTACTTC; CDR3 protein: CASSLGVVPYEQYF
CDR3 length: 16; J gene: TRBJ2-1; V gene: TRBV11-1; D gene: TRBD2; clone size: NA; CDR3 DNA: TGTGCCAGCAGCTTATTTAGCGGGAGGAGTTCCAATGAGCAGTTCTTC; CDR3 protein: CASSLFSGRSSNEQFF
CDR3 length: 12; J gene: TRBJ2-7; V gene: TRBV5-1; D gene: NA; clone size: NA; CDR3 DNA: TGCGCCAGCAGACCAGACAGGTACGAGCAGTACTTC; CDR3 protein: CASRPDRYEQYF
CDR3 length: 15; J gene: TRBJ2-1; V gene: TRBV3-1/TRBV3-2; D gene: TRBD2; clone size: NA; CDR3 DNA: TGTGCCAGCAGCCCTGAGCGGGGGGGCAGAAATGAGCAGTTCTTC; CDR3 protein: CASSPERGGRNEQFF
CDR3 length: 14; J gene: TRBJ1-2; V gene: TRBV30; D gene: NA; clone size: NA; CDR3 DNA: TGTGCCTGGAGTGCGGGTCCCTTTAACTATGGCTACACCTTC; CDR3 protein: CAWSAGPFNYGYTF
CDR3 length: 16; J gene: TRBJ1-5; V gene: TRBV15; D gene: NA; clone size: NA; CDR3 DNA: TGTGCCACCGGCCGGGGAGGGGTAACGTGGAATCAGCCCCAGCATTTT; CDR3 protein: CATGRGGVTWNQPQHF